The present T cell receptor (beta chain) was sequenced within a study of OX40 agonist ivuxolimab in advanced cancers. Some background on the complete study: Ivuxolimab, which targeted the costimulatory receptor OX40 (CD134), was an agonistic, fully human IgG2 monoclonal antibody. Patients were allowed to have had prior anti-PD-1, anti-PD-L1 or anti-CTLA-4 therapy, and around 41% of the dose-escalation patients had previously received checkpoint inhibitors. In the dose-escalation cohort, around four fifths of patients were male, and the mean age was 60 years with a range of about 20 to 80. Peripheral TCRbeta sequencing was intended to test whether TCR sequence diversity was altered and clonal T-cell expansion was caused by ivuxolimab. Intravenous ivuxolimab was administered to patients every 2 weeks at six dose levels: 0.01, 0.1, 0.3, 1.5, 3 and 10 mg/kg. Partial responses occurred in three dose-escalation patients: two with cutaneous melanoma and one with hepatocellular carcinoma. Of the roughly 54 dose-escalation patients, hepatocellular carcinoma was present in around 20, melanoma in roughly 15, renal cell carcinoma in 9 and head and neck cancer in 9. The monotherapy dose-escalation portion (N of about 47 patients) of the phase I ivuxolimab trial is reported in the paper.

The germline V gene provides CDR1 SGHVS and CDR2 FQNEAQ. The V end loses 1 base and the J end loses 6 bases, and a stretch of 11 bases separates them. Including cysteine and phenylalanine, the CDR3 has 14 amino acids. Kept here is only the CDR3 DNA, which spans 42 bases and is read in frame from base 1. Genomic DNA was extracted from sorted cells for sequencing of the TCRbeta CDR3 region. TCRbeta CDR3 regions were sequenced using the immunoSEQ Assay. TCRdb took over this immuneACCESS table, retaining in-frame rearrangements with V and J assigned. Such tables are incomplete; in checked studies, under half of the missing clones stem from an unresolved V gene, and the remainder is unexplained. This sample comprises roughly 18,000 clones, approximately 87% of them detected only once. 30% to 35% of the sample rests with the top ten. This clone was observed a single time. It lacks a known antigen. No clone much larger than this one lies a single base away; base qualities are absent.

Patients with autoimmune disease history or receiving systemic immunosuppression were excluded from the trial. Peripheral blood for TCR sequencing was collected from all dose cohorts at baseline, on cycle 4 day 1, and on cycle 7 day 1. The samples were taken from a phase I, first-in-human, multicenter, open-label dose-escalation trial of ivuxolimab. Adults with locally advanced or metastatic melanoma, renal cell carcinoma, hepatocellular carcinoma or head and neck squamous cell carcinoma were enrolled in the trial. Before TCR sequencing, CD4+ T cells and CD8+ T cells were sorted from peripheral blood as separate populations. Summary of the overall study and its limitations: Antigen specificity was not determined for the clonally expanded peripheral T cells. Clonal expansion of both CD4+ and CD8+ blood T cells was observed from baseline to week 6 at doses 0.1 to 3.0 mg/kg. Low levels of normalized T-cell clonal expansion were also seen in some nonresponding patients. In the 0.1-3.0 mg/kg groups, partial responders were among the patients with the lowest normalized peripheral clonal expansion, particularly in CD8+ T cells. After ivuxolimab, expanded clones were on average more numerous among CD8+ T cells than among CD4+ T cells.

This specimen was CD4+ or CD8+ T cells sorted from blood, taken in a trial of the OX40 agonist ivuxolimab. The chain is assembled from TRBV7-8 and TRBJ2-3; the D element could tentatively be TRBD1 or TRBD2, as 5 bases agree for each. The TCR originated in an adult with an advanced solid tumor such as melanoma, head and neck, liver or kidney cancer. The nucleotide sequence is TGTGCCAGCAGCTTAGAAGGGACCCTGGATACGCAGTATTTT. It translates to CASSLEGTLDTQYF.